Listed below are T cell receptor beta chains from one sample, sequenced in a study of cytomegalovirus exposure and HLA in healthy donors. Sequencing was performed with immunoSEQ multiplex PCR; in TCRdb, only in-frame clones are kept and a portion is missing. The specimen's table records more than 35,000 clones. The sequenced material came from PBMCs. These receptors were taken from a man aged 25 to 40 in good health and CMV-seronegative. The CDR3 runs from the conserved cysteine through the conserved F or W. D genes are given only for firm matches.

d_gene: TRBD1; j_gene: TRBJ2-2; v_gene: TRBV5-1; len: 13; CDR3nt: TGCGCCACAGGGACAGGGAACACCGGGGAGCTGTTTTTT; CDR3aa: CATGTGNTGELFF
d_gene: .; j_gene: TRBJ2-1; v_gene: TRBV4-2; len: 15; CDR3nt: TGTGCCAGCAGCCAAGATGGGCAGGTCGGCAATGAGCAGTTCTTC; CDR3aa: CASSQDGQVGNEQFF
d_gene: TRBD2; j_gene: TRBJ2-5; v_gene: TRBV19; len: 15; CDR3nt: TGTGCCAGTAGTAAGTGGGAGGGCCTCCAAGAGACCCAGTACTTC; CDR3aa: CASSKWEGLQETQYF
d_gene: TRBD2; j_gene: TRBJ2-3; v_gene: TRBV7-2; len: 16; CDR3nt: TGTGCCAGCAGCCGAGGTAGCGGGAGGGGCACAGATACGCAGTATTTT; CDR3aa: CASSRGSGRGTDTQYF
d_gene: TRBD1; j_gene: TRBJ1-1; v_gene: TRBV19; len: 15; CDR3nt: TGTGCCAGTAGTATAGGACAGGGGACGAACACTGAAGCTTTCTTT; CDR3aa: CASSIGQGTNTEAFF
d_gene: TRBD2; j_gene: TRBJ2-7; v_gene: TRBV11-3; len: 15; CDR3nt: TGTGCCAGCAGCGAGTTCGGGGGGGAGTCGTACGAGCAGTACTTC; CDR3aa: CASSEFGGESYEQYF
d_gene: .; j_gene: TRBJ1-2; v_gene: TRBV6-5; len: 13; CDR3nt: TGTGCCAGCAGTTACGTACGGGAGGGAGGCTACACCTTC; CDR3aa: CASSYVREGGYTF
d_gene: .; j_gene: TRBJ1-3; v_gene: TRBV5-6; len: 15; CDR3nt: TGTGCCAGCAGCTTGGGAGTAATCTCTGGAAACACCATATATTTT; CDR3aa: CASSLGVISGNTIYF
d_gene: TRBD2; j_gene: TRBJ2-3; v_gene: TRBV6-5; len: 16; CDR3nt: TGTGCCAGCAGTTCCGGACTAGCGGGAGTTCGGGATACGCAGTATTTT; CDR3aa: CASSSGLAGVRDTQYF
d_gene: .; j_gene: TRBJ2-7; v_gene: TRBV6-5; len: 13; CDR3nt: TGTGCCAGCAGTCCATCAACTACCTACGAGCAGTACTTC; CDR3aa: CASSPSTTYEQYF
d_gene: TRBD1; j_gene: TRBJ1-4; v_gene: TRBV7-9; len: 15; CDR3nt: TGTGCCAGCAGCTCTCCCGGGACAGCAATTGAAAAACTGTTTTTT; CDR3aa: CASSSPGTAIEKLFF
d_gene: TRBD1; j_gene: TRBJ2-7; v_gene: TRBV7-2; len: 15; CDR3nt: TGTGCCAGCAGCTTAGCGGGACAGGGTAAATACGAGCAGTACTTC; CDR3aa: CASSLAGQGKYEQYF
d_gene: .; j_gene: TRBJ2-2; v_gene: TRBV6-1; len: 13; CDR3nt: TGTGCCAGCAGTGAAGGGGAGCGTTTGGAGCTGTTTTTT; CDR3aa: CASSEGERLELFF
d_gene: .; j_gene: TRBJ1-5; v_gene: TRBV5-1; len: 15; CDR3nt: TGCGCCAGCAGCCTTGACGGGGGTGGAAATCAGCCCCAGCATTTT; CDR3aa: CASSLDGGGNQPQHF
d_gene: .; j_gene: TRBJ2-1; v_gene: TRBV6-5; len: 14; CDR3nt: TGTGCCAGCAGACTAGGACGCTCCTACAATGAGCAGTTCTTC; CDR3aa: CASRLGRSYNEQFF
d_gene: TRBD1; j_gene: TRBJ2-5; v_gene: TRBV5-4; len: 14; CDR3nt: TGTGCCAGCAGCTTTACAGGGGTAGAAGAGACCCAGTACTTC; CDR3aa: CASSFTGVEETQYF
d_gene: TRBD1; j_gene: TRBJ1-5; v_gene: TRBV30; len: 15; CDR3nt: TGTGCCTGGAGTCAGACAGGGGCCGCAAATCAGCCCCAGCATTTT; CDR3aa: CAWSQTGAANQPQHF
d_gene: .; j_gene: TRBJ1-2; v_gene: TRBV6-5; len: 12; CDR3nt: TGTGCCAGCGGGGAGGGTATCGGCGGCTACACCTTC; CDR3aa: CASGEGIGGYTF
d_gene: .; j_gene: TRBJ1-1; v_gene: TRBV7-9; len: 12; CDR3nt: TGTGCCAGCAGCTTAGCCGGCACTGAAGCTTTCTTT; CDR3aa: CASSLAGTEAFF
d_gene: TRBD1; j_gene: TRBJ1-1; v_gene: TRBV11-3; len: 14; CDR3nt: TGTGCCAGCAGCCCACAGGGGGTGAACACTGAAGCTTTCTTT; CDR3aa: CASSPQGVNTEAFF
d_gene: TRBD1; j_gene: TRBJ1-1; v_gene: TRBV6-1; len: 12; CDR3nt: TGTGCCACCAGGACAGGAGACACTGAAGCTTTCTTT; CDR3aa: CATRTGDTEAFF
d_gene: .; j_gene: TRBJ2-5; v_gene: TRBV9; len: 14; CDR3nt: TGTGCCAGCAGCGTTGGGACTCTCCAAGAGACCCAGTACTTC; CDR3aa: CASSVGTLQETQYF
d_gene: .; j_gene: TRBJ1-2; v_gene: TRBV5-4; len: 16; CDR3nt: TGTGCCAGCAGCCCTTCTCCGGACAAAACCGCCCATGGCTACACCTTC; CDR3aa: CASSPSPDKTAHGYTF
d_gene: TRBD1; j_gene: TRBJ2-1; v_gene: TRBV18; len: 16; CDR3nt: TGTGCCAGCTCACCACGGGACAGCAGCTCCTACAATGAGCAGTTCTTC; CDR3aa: CASSPRDSSSYNEQFF
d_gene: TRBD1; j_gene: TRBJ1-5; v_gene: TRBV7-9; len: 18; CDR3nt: TGTGCCAGCAGCTTAGATGGGAGAGGACAGGGTGCGAATCAGCCCCAGCATTTT; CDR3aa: CASSLDGRGQGANQPQHF
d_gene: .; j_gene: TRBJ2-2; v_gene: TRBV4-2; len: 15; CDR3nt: TGTGCCAGCAGCCATGGGGGCGCTGGCACCGGGGAGCTGTTTTTT; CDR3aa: CASSHGGAGTGELFF
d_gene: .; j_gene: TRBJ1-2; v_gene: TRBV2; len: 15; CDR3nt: TGTGCCAGCAGTGAAGTGGGCGCCCAGCGTATGGCGGGCACCTTC; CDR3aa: CASSEVGAQRMAGTF
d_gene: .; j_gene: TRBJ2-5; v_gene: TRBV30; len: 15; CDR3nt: TGTGCCTGGAGTGTAAAAACCCGACAGATTTGGAGCCAGTACTTC; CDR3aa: CAWSVKTRQIWSQYF
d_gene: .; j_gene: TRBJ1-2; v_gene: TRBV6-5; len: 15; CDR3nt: TGTGCCAGCAGAAATCTGGGGGGAGCCGATTATGGCTACACCTTC; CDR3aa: CASRNLGGADYGYTF
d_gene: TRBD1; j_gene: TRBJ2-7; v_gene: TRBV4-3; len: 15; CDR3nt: TGCGCCAGCAGCCAATCTCTACAGGGGGCCCACGAGCAGTACTTC; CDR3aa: CASSQSLQGAHEQYF
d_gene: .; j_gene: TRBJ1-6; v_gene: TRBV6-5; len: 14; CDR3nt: TGTGCCAGCAGTTTCGGGGGGTCGGGTTCACCCCTCCACTTT; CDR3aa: CASSFGGSGSPLHF
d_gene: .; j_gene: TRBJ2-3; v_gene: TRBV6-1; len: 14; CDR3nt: TGTGCCAGCAGTGGTCAAGCGGGCGCAGATACGCAGTATTTT; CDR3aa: CASSGQAGADTQYF
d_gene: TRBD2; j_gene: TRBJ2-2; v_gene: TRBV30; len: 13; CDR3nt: TGTGCCTGGCGACTAGCGGGAGCCTGGGAGCTGTTTTTT; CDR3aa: CAWRLAGAWELFF
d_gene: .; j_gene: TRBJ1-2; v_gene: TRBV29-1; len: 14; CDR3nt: TGCAGCGTTGAAGATGGTCTGCAGGGTCCTGGCTACACCTTC; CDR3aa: CSVEDGLQGPGYTF
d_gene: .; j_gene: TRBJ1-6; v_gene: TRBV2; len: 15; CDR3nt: TGTGCCAGCAGTGAACTCCCAGGGGTAGGGTCACCCCTCCACTTT; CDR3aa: CASSELPGVGSPLHF
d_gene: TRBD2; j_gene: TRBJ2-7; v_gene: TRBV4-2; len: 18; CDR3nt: TGTGCCAGCAGCCAAGATACTGTAGCGGGAGGCCTCTCCTACGAGCAGTACTTC; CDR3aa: CASSQDTVAGGLSYEQYF
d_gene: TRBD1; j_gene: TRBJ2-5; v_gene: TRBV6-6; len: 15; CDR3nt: TGTGCCAGCAGTTCCGGACAGGGGGGGAGAGAGACCCAGTACTTC; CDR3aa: CASSSGQGGRETQYF
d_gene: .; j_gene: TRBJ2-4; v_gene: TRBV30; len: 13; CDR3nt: TGTGCCTGGAAGGGCCGGGAGTTAGATATTCAGTACTTC; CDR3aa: CAWKGRELDIQYF
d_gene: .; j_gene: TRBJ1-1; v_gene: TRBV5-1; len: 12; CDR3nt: TGCGCCAGCAGCTTTGGGGGGACTGAAGCTTTCTTT; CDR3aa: CASSFGGTEAFF
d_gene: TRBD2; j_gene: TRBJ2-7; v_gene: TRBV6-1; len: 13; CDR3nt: TGTGCCAGCAGGGGACTAGCGGGAACAGAGCAGTACTTC; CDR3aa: CASRGLAGTEQYF
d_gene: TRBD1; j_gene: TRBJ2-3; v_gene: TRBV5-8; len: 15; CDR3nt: TGTGCCAGCAGCCCAGGACAGGGGGTATCGGATACGCAGTATTTT; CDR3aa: CASSPGQGVSDTQYF
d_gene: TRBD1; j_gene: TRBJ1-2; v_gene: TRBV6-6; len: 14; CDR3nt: TGTGCCAGCACCTCGACAGGGGGAAGCTATGGCTACACCTTC; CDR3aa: CASTSTGGSYGYTF
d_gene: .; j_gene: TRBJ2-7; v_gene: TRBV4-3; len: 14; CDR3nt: TGCGCCAGCAGCCAAGCCCCAACTTCATACGAGCAGTACTTC; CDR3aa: CASSQAPTSYEQYF
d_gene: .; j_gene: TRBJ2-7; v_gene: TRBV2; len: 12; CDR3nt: TGTGCCAGCAGTTCCCAGGGTCCCGAGCAGTACTTC; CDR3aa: CASSSQGPEQYF
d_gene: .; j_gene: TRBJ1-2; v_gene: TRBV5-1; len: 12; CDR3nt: TGCGCCAGCAGCTTTAGCCCCGGCGGCTACACCTTC; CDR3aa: CASSFSPGGYTF
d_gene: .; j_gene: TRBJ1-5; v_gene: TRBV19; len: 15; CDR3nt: TGTGCCAGTAGTATGGGCGTGGGCAGCAATCAGCCCCAGCATTTT; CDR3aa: CASSMGVGSNQPQHF
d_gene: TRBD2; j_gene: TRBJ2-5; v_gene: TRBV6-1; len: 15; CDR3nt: TGTGCCAGCAGTGCCCTGACTAGCGGACAAGAGACCCAGTACTTC; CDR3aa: CASSALTSGQETQYF
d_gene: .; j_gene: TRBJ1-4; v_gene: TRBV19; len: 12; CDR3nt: TGTGCCAGTAGTGACGGTCCGCGGGAATTGTTTTTT; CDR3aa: CASSDGPRELFF
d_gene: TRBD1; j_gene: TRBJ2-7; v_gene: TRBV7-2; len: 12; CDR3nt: TGTGCCAGCAGCGCCAACACAGGGGAATATTACTTC; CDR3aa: CASSANTGEYYF
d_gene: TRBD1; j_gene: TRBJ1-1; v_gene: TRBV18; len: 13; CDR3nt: TGTGCCAGCTCACTAGACAGGGTAGGTGAAGCTTTCTTT; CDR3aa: CASSLDRVGEAFF
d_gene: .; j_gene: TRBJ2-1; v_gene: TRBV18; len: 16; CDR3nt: TGTGCCAGCTCTGCCAAAGAGACAGGCCTCTACAATGAGCAGTTCTTC; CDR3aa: CASSAKETGLYNEQFF
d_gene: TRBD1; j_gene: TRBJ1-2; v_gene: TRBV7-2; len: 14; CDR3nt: TGTGCCAGCAGCTTACAGGGGGCCCTCTATGGCTACACCTTC; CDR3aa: CASSLQGALYGYTF
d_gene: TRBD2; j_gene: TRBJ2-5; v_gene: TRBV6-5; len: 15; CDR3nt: TGTGCCAGCAGTTACTCGCGGACTAGCGGAGAGACCCAGTACTTC; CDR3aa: CASSYSRTSGETQYF